Given below is one T cell receptor beta chain in context. CDR3 length equals 15 residues. Germline CDR1 and CDR2: SGHTA and FQGNSA. With 5 bases removed from V and 0 bases from J, the gap between germline ends came to 11 bases. This record comes from a study of T cell responses to AZD1222 COVID-19 vaccine. Produced via immunoSEQ multiplex PCR; TCRdb's table is partial and in-frame only. The profile covers over 60,000 clones, with approximately 80% appearing a single time and 11% to 15% taken by the ten largest. This rearrangement joins TRBV7-2 to TRBJ1-3; no clear D gene. The clonotype originates from an adult who received the AZD1222 COVID-19 vaccine. Material: peripheral blood, obtained 28 days after the second AZD1222 dose. CDR3 DNA: TGTGCCAGCAGCCCCAAGGATGGCTCTGGAAACACCATATATTTT. This codes for CASSPKDGSGNTIYF. Combining the CDR3 with reference TRBV7-2 and TRBJ1-3 gives the whole variable domain GAGVSQSPSNKVTEKGKDVELRCDPISGHTALYWYRQSLGQGLEFLIYFQGNSAPDKSGLPSDRFSAERTGGSVSTLTIQRTQQEDSAVYLCASSPKDGSGNTIYFGEGSWLTVV.